The 27 T cell receptor beta chains reported below all come from one sample, sequenced in a study of T cell responses to AZD1222 COVID-19 vaccine. Only in-frame clones appear in the TCRdb table, and some are missing; sequencing was by immunoSEQ multiplex PCR. The table lists under 150,000 clones, about 90% of them singletons. Source: peripheral blood, taken on day 0 of AZD1222 vaccination. The receptors derive from an adult in good health.

This clone was seen once. The J gene is TRBJ2-2, the V gene TRBV6-5; the match to TRBD1 covers 9 bases. Per germline, CDR1 MNHEY and CDR2 SVGAGI. This CDR3 region has 16 residues. V lost 0 bases to trimming and J lost 5 bases; unmatched junction nucleotides: 4. DNA of the CDR3: TGTGCCAGCAGTTACTCGAGACAGGGGGGGACCGGGGAGCTGTTTTTT. Amino acid sequence: CASSYSRQGGTGELFF.

The gene calls are TRBV12-5 and TRBJ1-2; possible D gene TRBD1, 5 bases. The CDR3 is 17 residues long. V dropped 0 bases and J dropped 7 bases, with 21 bases sitting between them. Germline V gene lookup returns CDR1 LGHNT and CDR2 FRNRAP. The CDR3 loop reads CASGLVLSGGGVGGYTF. The CDR3 bases are TGTGCTAGTGGTTTGGTACTGTCTGGGGGAGGCGTTGGTGGCTACACCTTC.

This clone was seen once. The chain combines TRBV5-1 with TRBJ2-2, with 10 bases identical to TRBD1. The J segment lost 6 bases and the V segment lost 4 bases, leaving 6 bases of the junction unmatched. The length of the CDR3 is 15 residues. Germline V gene lookup returns CDR1 SGHRS and CDR2 YFSETQ. The CDR3 DNA is TGCGCCAGCAGCCCACGACAGGGGGCCTCCGGGGAGCTGTTTTTT. It encodes CASSPRQGASGELFF.

The chain employs TRBV27 and TRBJ1-3; D unresolved. Trimming took 5 bases from V and 0 from J, leaving 8 bases between them. This CDR3 has 14 residues. Germline-derived CDR1 and CDR2 are MNHEY and SMNVEV (reference sequence). The CDR3 DNA reads as TGTGCCAGCAGTCCGTGGAACTCTGGAAACACCATATATTTT. This translates into CASSPWNSGNTIYF.

The V and J genes are TRBV6-4 and TRBJ2-2, with TRBD2 matching over 7 bases. V was clipped by 2 bases and J by 3 bases; unmatched bases: 0. Germline V lookup: CDR1 MRHNA, CDR2 SNTAGT. The CDR3 loop spans 14 amino acids. This CDR3 is CASSDGGDTGELFF. The CDR3 nucleotides are TGTGCCAGCAGTGACGGGGGGGACACCGGGGAGCTGTTTTTT.

V and J are TRBV5-8 and TRBJ2-3; 16 bases align to TRBD2. Germline assignment: CDR1 SGHTS and CDR2 YDEGEE. The junction had 4 bases not matched to a gene; V was cut back by 4 bases and J by 2 bases. CDR3 length: 17 residues. This chain's CDR3 is CASSQGLAGGLTDTQYF. CDR3 DNA sequence: TGTGCCAGCAGCCAGGGACTAGCGGGGGGGCTCACAGATACGCAGTATTTT. Variable domain in full (rest from reference TRBV5-8 and TRBJ2-3): EAGVTQSPTHLIKTRGQQATLRCSPISGHTSVYWYQQALGLGLQFLLWYDEGEERNRGNFPPRFSGRQFPNYSSELNVNALELEDSALYLCASSQGLAGGLTDTQYFGPGTRLTVL.

This rearrangement joins TRBV7-9 to TRBJ1-3, with no clear D. The germline V gene has CDR1 SEHNR and CDR2 FQNEAQ (reference sequence). V was pared by 2 bases and J by 0 bases, with 11 bases between. The CDR3 totals 16 residues. The CDR3 reads CASSLTRATSGNTIYF. Here the CDR3 DNA reads TGTGCCAGCAGCTTAACCCGGGCCACCTCTGGAAACACCATATATTTT. The whole variable domain, remainder taken from reference TRBV7-9 and TRBJ1-3, is DTGVSQNPRHKITKRGQNVTFRCDPISEHNRLYWYRQTLGQGPEFLTYFQNEAQLEKSRLLSDRFSAERPKGSFSTLEIQRTEQGDSAMYLCASSLTRATSGNTIYFGEGSWLTVV.

The count of this clone is one. The genes are TRBV5-1 and TRBJ2-3; TRBD1 might be the D (5 bases). Germline lookup yields CDR1 SGHRS and CDR2 YFSETQ. V gave up 1 base and J gave up 3 bases, with 21 bases separating them. The CDR3 sequence is 18 residues long. CDR3 DNA sequence: TGCGCCAGCAGCTTGTCCCGGGTGGACACCTTCTTTACAGATACGCAGTATTTT. Amino acids: CASSLSRVDTFFTDTQYF.

The table lists this clone with a count of one. The chain employs TRBV15 and TRBJ1-1; D gene uncertain. This CDR3 has 13 residues. The germline V gene has CDR1 LNHNV and CDR2 YYDKDF (reference sequence). V was pared by 5 bases and J by 8 bases, with 15 bases between. The CDR3 coding sequence is TGTGCCACCAGCCCTCGACGCTCTGGAGAAGCTTTCTTT. Protein sequence: CATSPRRSGEAFF. Together with reference TRBV15 and TRBJ1-1, the CDR3 gives the full variable domain: DAMVIQNPRYQVTQFGKPVTLSCSQTLNHNVMYWYQQKSSQAPKLLFHYYDKDFNNEADTPDNFQSRRPNTSFCFLDIRSPGLGDTAMYLCATSPRRSGEAFFGQGTRLTVV.

J is TRBJ1-5 and V is TRBV5-1; 9 positions match TRBD1. Germline CDR1 and CDR2: SGHRS and YFSETQ. After removal of 5 bases from V and 1 base from J, the junction contained 4 bases not matched to a gene. CDR3 length: 15 amino acids. CDR3 DNA: TGCGCCAGCAGACAGGGGGCGGGAAGCAATCAGCCCCAGCATTTT. Protein sequence: CASRQGAGSNQPQHF.

This chain connects TRBV2 to TRBJ2-5; TRBD1 agrees at 10 bases. Germline CDR1 reads SNHLY; CDR2 reads FYNNEI. This CDR3 comprises 14 residues. V trimming: 5 bases; J trimming: 6 bases; junction bases outside the gene matches: 6. The CDR3 DNA follows: TGTGCCAGCAGTTCCGGACAGGGGGGACAGACCCAGTACTTC. This codes for CASSSGQGGQTQYF.

This clone has a single count. The rearrangement uses TRBV15 and TRBJ2-6; D uncertain. The V end lost 5 bases, the J end lost 1 base, and 12 bases lay between the germline ends. This CDR3 comprises 16 residues. Looked up from germline, CDR1 is LNHNV and CDR2 is YYDKDF (reference sequence). CDR3 nucleotides: TGTGCCACCAGCCCCAGGACGGTTTCTGGGGCCAACGTCCTGACTTTC. Translated, it gives CATSPRTVSGANVLTF.

The count of this clone is one. The chain employs TRBV19 and TRBJ2-5; D might be TRBD1 or TRBD2, each matching 6 bases. The CDR3 runs 15 residues. The ends were cut back, 5 bases at V and 2 bases at J, with 15 bases in the middle. Germline-derived CDR1 and CDR2 are LNHDA and SQIVND (reference sequence). CDR3 amino acids: CASSWARGRQETQYF. The CDR3 DNA reads as TGTGCCAGTAGTTGGGCCCGGGGGCGGCAAGAGACCCAGTACTTC.

V is TRBV28 and J is TRBJ2-1; 9 bases are a match to TRBD1. Trimming cost V 5 bases and J 4 bases; bases outside gene matches: 9. Looked up from germline, CDR1 is MDHEN and CDR2 is SYDVKM. The CDR3 sequence is 16 residues long. As DNA, the CDR3 is TGTGCCAGCAGTAAAGCCGGGACAGGGTATTACAATGAGCAGTTCTTC. This codes for CASSKAGTGYYNEQFF.

This chain uses TRBV7-6 with TRBJ1-6, with 9 nucleotides matching TRBD1. With 0 bases clipped from V and 7 bases from J, the junction kept 1 base outside the gene matches. This CDR3 has 15 amino acids. CDR1 and CDR2 from the germline V gene are SGHVS and FNYEAQ. The CDR3, as DNA: TGTGCCAGCAGCTTAGCGGGGACAGGGAATTCACCCCTCCACTTT. Amino acid sequence: CASSLAGTGNSPLHF.

The chain uses TRBV19 and TRBJ2-3, with a weak D call TRBD2 (5 bases). V dropped 0 bases and J dropped 1 base, with 11 bases sitting between them. The CDR3 has 16 amino acids. CDR1 is LNHDA, CDR2 SQIVND, per germline (reference sequence). The chain's CDR3 is CASSIDPRTGTDTQYF. DNA for the CDR3: TGTGCCAGTAGTATAGACCCGCGGACTGGCACAGATACGCAGTATTTT.

The chain carries TRBV15 and TRBJ1-6; a possible D gene is TRBD1 (5 bases). The V gene lost 3 bases and the J gene lost 8 bases, with 11 bases spanning the gap. Germline V gene sequence: CDR1 LNHNV, CDR2 YYDKDF (reference sequence). This CDR3 comprises 14 residues. The CDR3 coding sequence is TGTGCCACCAGCAGCAGGGCGGGGGATTCACCCCTCCACTTT. Protein product: CATSSRAGDSPLHF.

The rearrangement joins TRBV7-9 to TRBJ1-5; 7 positions agree with TRBD1. This CDR3 has 17 amino acids. Germline-derived CDR1 and CDR2 are SEHNR and FQNEAQ (reference sequence). Trimming took 5 bases from V and 0 from J; bases not matched to a gene: 10. The CDR3 region has the DNA TGTGCCAGCAGCCCAGGGGGGGGTGATTATAGCAATCAGCCCCAGCATTTT. Translated: CASSPGGGDYSNQPQHF.

This chain uses TRBV27 with TRBJ2-1, with 10 bases matching TRBD2. The CDR3 is 16 residues long. The germline CDR1 and CDR2 sequences are MNHEY and SMNVEV (reference sequence). With V trimmed by 5 bases and J by 4 bases, 8 bases remained unmatched. The CDR3 protein is CASSPLTSGLYNEQFF. The CDR3, as DNA: TGTGCCAGCAGTCCCCTGACTAGCGGGTTATACAATGAGCAGTTCTTC.

V usage is TRBV7-3 and J usage is TRBJ1-1; D is uncertain. The CDR3 runs to 14 residues. V gave up 6 bases and J gave up 4 bases, with 15 bases separating them. CDR1 and CDR2 from the germline V gene are SGHTA and FQGTGA. The CDR3 DNA reads TGTGCCAGCAGGGACTCAGCGGTAGGCACTGAAGCTTTCTTT. Its translation: CASRDSAVGTEAFF.

This rearrangement joins TRBV7-3 to TRBJ1-2, with D uncertain. V was shortened by 5 bases and J by 2 bases, with 9 bases between the two germline ends. The CDR3 consists of 13 residues. The germline CDR1 and CDR2 sequences are SGHTA and FQGTGA. DNA for the CDR3: TGTGCCAGCAGCCCCTTGGGGAACTATGGCTACACCTTC. Translated: CASSPLGNYGYTF.

V and J are TRBV18 and TRBJ2-2; a weak D match, TRBD1 (6 bases). The CDR3 sequence is 17 residues long. V lost 2 bases and J lost 3, with 16 bases in between. CDR1 is KGHSH and CDR2 is LQKENI in the germline V gene. CDR3 in DNA: TGTGCCAGCTCACCAGGGGGATTGACAGGTTACACCGGGGAGCTGTTTTTT. It yields the protein CASSPGGLTGYTGELFF.

The chain is built from TRBV6-5 and TRBJ1-2, with 10 bases lining up with TRBD1. The germline V gene encodes CDR1 MNHEY and CDR2 SVGAGI. The CDR3 is 14 amino acids. V shed 5 bases and J 8 bases; nucleotides not matched to a gene: 8. CDR3 sequence reads: CASSNEGQGGGYTF. CDR3 coding DNA: TGTGCCAGCAGTAATGAAGGACAGGGGGGAGGCTACACCTTC.

The chain carries TRBV18 and TRBJ1-1, with D unresolved. The germline CDR1 and CDR2 sequences are KGHSH and LQKENI. V lost 5 bases and J lost 4, with 14 bases in between. CDR3 length: 14 amino acids. CDR3 protein: CASSSNTAFTEAFF. The DNA for the CDR3 is TGTGCCAGCTCATCCAATACAGCGTTCACTGAAGCTTTCTTT.

This chain uses TRBV29-1 with TRBJ1-1, with 9 bases fitting TRBD1. The CDR3 sequence is 12 residues long. Germline V gene data show CDR1 as SQVTM and CDR2 as ANQGSEA. V lost 7 bases, J lost 4 bases, and 4 bases stayed unmatched. This CDR3 is CSGTTGGTEAFF. DNA for the CDR3: TGCAGCGGCACGACAGGGGGCACTGAAGCTTTCTTT.

This chain joins TRBV18 and TRBJ1-2; D is uncertain. Between the trimmed V and J ends, which lost 8 bases and 13 bases, there was a span of 32 bases. CDR3 size: 16 residues. Germline lookup yields CDR1 KGHSH and CDR2 LQKENI. CDR3 residues: CASGPPLGRRSSGLTF. In nucleotides, the CDR3 is TGTGCCAGCGGACCCCCCCTGGGCAGGCGCTCCAGCGGTCTCACCTTC. The full variable domain, rest sourced from reference TRBV18 and TRBJ1-2, is NAGVMQNPRHLVRRRGQEARLRCSPMKGHSHVYWYRQLPEEGLKFMVYLQKENIIDESGMPKERFSAEFPKEGPSILRIQQVVRGDSAAYFCASGPPLGRRSSGLTFGSGTRLTVV.

This clone was seen more than once but under ten times. In the same sample, other DNA sequences code for this CDR3. The V call is TRBV5-1, the J call TRBJ2-1, with no clear D. Germline V gene lookup returns CDR1 SGHRS and CDR2 YFSETQ. V was pared by 0 bases and J by 5 bases, with 6 bases between. The CDR3 covers 13 residues. The CDR3, as DNA: TGCGCCAGCAGCTTGGAACTAAACAATGAGCAGTTCTTC. Protein product: CASSLELNNEQFF.